This T cell receptor beta chain appears in the sequencing data of a study of blood T cell repertoires in COVID-19 (dated by TCRdb to about 2020). Describing the broader study: Samples covering the acute and convalescent phases of COVID-19 were provided by collaborators in the United States, Italy and Spain. Where available, HLA class I and class II types were obtained from metadata supplied by the sample provider rather than from assay-based typing. The material from the prospective study consisted of cDNA or gDNA derived from T cells, B-cell-depleted T cells, or PBMCs. Samples were obtained from the ongoing ImmuneRACE study (first 160 participants) and from about 1,300 subjects provided by 6 global collaborators. Deeply sampled blood TCRbeta repertoires from subjects exposed to, actively infected with, or recovered from COVID-19 were included in the dataset. The repertoires were made available in a free public database intended to serve as a resource for research on the immune response to SARS-CoV-2. Nearly every sample came with metadata listing a de-identified subject ID, COVID-19 status, age in years and sex.

Here is what the overall study found, with its caveats: The quantity of clinical and demographic metadata differed by source and by participant and was supplied without curation.

Inclusive of the bounding cysteine and phenylalanine, the CDR3 is 15 residues long. Only the CDR3 portion is preserved as DNA: 45 bases, with reading frame beginning at the first base. CDR1 and CDR2 are drawn from the germline V gene (reference sequence): SEHNR, FQNEAQ. Compared with germline, V lacks 5 bases and J lacks 4 bases; bases without a gene match: 8. Concerning this clone: Its antigen is currently not known. Base-call qualities are not available, and no considerably larger clone is one nucleotide away.

TCRbeta CDR3 regions were amplified from genomic DNA by means of the immunoSEQ Assay, a bias-controlled multiplex PCR. As for the authors' bioinformatics: Within the assay, amplification of reference gene primers was used to estimate how many nucleated cells each sample contained. To quantify the absolute abundance of each unique TCRbeta CDR3 rearrangement, sequence reads were collapsed and filtered. For each sample, productive Simpson clonality was calculated as the square root of Simpson's diversity index over productive rearrangements. The clones in this table, taken by TCRdb from immuneACCESS, are in-frame only. Not every clone is retained; where verified, under half of the shortfall comes from an unresolved V gene, and the cause of the rest is unknown. V and J calls and clone size come straight from that table; D and trimming were deduced from the DNA. For this sample there are roughly 260,000 clones; more than 75% appear just once. The top ten clonotypes cover around 9.1% of the sample.

Samples from volunteer blood donors who had recovered from COVID-19 were contributed by a second Seattle source. Whole blood was collected in K2EDTA tubes by collaborating institutions according to the institutions' own protocols. For TCRbeta analysis, collaborator samples were shipped as frozen whole blood, as isolated PBMCs, or as DNA extracted from either sample type. Sequencing was performed on peripheral blood. The chain is assembled from TRBV7-9 and TRBJ1-1; 9 middle bases align to TRBD1. This clonotype was sampled from a man aged 40-49 years who had recovered from COVID-19. The CDR3 region reads CASSPLGTGTTEAFF. The DNA reads TGTGCCAGCAGCCCCTTGGGGACAGGGACCACTGAAGCTTTCTTT.